This TCR beta chain was obtained from a study of blood T cell repertoires in COVID-19. Study information: Samples representing acute and convalescent COVID-19 were sourced from the United States, Italy and Spain.

J lost 2 bases, V lost 4 bases, and 4 bases had no gene match. The CDR3 spans 14 residues. From germline, CDR1 is MGHRA and CDR2 YSYEKL. Study processing details: Estimation of nucleated cell counts was performed using reference gene primer amplification. The protocol was immunoSEQ multiplex PCR, while the TCRdb copy is restricted to in-frame clones and leaves out a portion. The DNA gave D and trimming, while V, J and clone size come from that table. The table has around 99,000 clones, roughly 80% seen once. Sequencing was carried out using peripheral blood. The chain has TRBV4-1 and TRBJ1-2; 7 bases agree with TRBD1. The clonotype comes from a human donor in a cohort sampled during active or convalescent COVID-19. CDR3: CASSPLTGNYGYTF. The CDR3 coding sequence is TGCGCCAGCAGCCCCTTGACAGGGAACTATGGCTACACCTTC.